This T cell receptor (beta chain) was identified during a study of blood T cell repertoires in COVID-19. Looked up from germline, CDR1 is LNHDA and CDR2 is SQIVND (reference sequence). V shed 8 bases and J shed 3 bases, with 22 bases lying between them. CDR3 length: 17 residues. The method was immunoSEQ multiplex PCR; TCRdb's version includes in-frame clones alone and lacks a portion of them. The sample contains a few hundred thousand clones, roughly 88% of which appear only once. This TCR was recovered from a man aged 18 to 29 with active or convalescent COVID-19. V and J are TRBV19 and TRBJ1-4, with D perhaps matching TRBD1 (6 bases). The sequenced sample was peripheral blood. The CDR3 region is CASSSGTLFVSNEKLFF. In DNA, the CDR3 is TGTGCCAGTTCATCCGGGACACTATTCGTTTCTAATGAAAAACTGTTTTTT.